One and the same sample provided the 32 T cell receptor beta chains below, sequenced in a study of T cells in Graves' hyperthyroidism and ophthalmopathy. Using RNA transcripts as the source, TCR beta CDR3 regions were amplified. HTBI primers drove first-round RT-PCR of the TCR CDR3. TCRdb re-derived calls from the multiplex PCR reads in MiXCR, one entry per CDR3 protein. This repertoire shows some 510,000 distinct CDR3 sequences, more than 45% found once; its top ten account for about 7.8%. Sequenced: peripheral blood or thyroid tissue (not recorded which). Receptors originate from a woman younger than 30 with Graves' hyperthyroidism.

The chain uses TRBV24-1 and TRBJ2-3; 7 bases are a match to TRBD2. The ends lost 3 bases at V and 6 bases at J; junction bases unmatched: 11. The CDR3 totals 16 residues. CDR1 KGHDR and CDR2 SFDVKD come from the germline V gene. The CDR3 DNA is TGTGCCACCAGTGATCCGGGAGGAGCGGGAAGGGATACGCAGTATTTT. Encoded protein: CATSDPGGAGRDTQYF.

This clonotype was observed once. The chain has TRBV10-3 and TRBJ1-1; 7 bases align to TRBD1. The CDR3 loop spans 13 amino acids. Germline CDR1 is ENHRY and CDR2 is SYGVKD. Trimming removed 6 bases from V and 5 bases from J; junction bases left unmatched: 6. The CDR3 coding sequence is TGTGCCATCAGCGGACAGGAGAGGACTGAAGCTTTCTTT. Translation gives CAISGQERTEAFF.

In this sample, this clonotype turned up a few times. The V and J genes are TRBV12-3 or TRBV12-4 and TRBJ1-2; possible D gene TRBD1, 5 bases. V was trimmed by 5 bases and J by 8 bases, leaving 15 bases between them. The CDR3 spans 13 residues. CDR3 coding DNA: TGTGCCAGCAGTGTCTGGACGGAGGGGGGCTACACCTTC. Translated, it gives CASSVWTEGGYTF.

In the case of this clonotype: Just one base apart from a much larger clone, this may be a read error. The CDR3 DNA is TGTGCCGGCAGCTTAGAGGTCGGAACGGAGCAGTACTTC. This encodes CAGSLEVGTEQYF. This chain joins TRBV7-2 and TRBJ2-7; no clear D. Germline V gene data show CDR1 as SGHTA and CDR2 as FQGNSA. The length of the CDR3 is 13 residues.

As for this clonotype: One end of the junction fails to match germline, which may point to a read error. V is TRBV7-7 and J is TRBJ2-6, with D unresolved. Germline V gene lookup returns CDR1 SSHAT and CDR2 FNYEAQ (reference sequence). The CDR3 loop spans 14 amino acids. The chain's CDR3 is CASSHGFRANVLTF. CDR3 DNA sequence: TGTGCTAGCAGCCACGGCTTTCGGGCCAACGTCCTGACTTTC.

Ten or more counts support this clonotype. The rearrangement joins TRBV19 to TRBJ2-7; 8 nucleotides match TRBD1. Germline V gene lookup returns CDR1 LNHDA and CDR2 SQIVND (reference sequence). This CDR3 has 13 residues. The junction had 5 bases not matched to a gene; V was cut back by 6 bases and J by 4 bases. The CDR3 loop reads CASSRTGRYEQYF. CDR3 nucleotide sequence: TGTGCCAGTAGCCGGACAGGGCGGTACGAGCAGTACTTC.

In the case of this clonotype: The missing conserved phenylalanine or tryptophan at the end of this CDR3 makes a read error likely. V gene TRBV20-1 combines with J gene TRBJ1-1; D call uncertain. This CDR3 is built from 14 residues. Germline V gene sequence: CDR1 DFQATT, CDR2 SNEGSKA (reference sequence). V lost 0 bases, J lost 0 bases, and 8 bases lay in between. In DNA form, the CDR3 reads TGCAGTGCTAGAGATAGCGGGCTGAACACTGAAGCTTTCTAT. This gives the protein CSARDSGLNTEAFY.

The rearrangement joins TRBV10-3 to TRBJ2-7; TRBD2 aligns across 7 bases. V was clipped by 8 bases and J by 2 bases; unmatched bases: 6. The CDR3 has 13 amino acids. Germline values: CDR1 ENHRY, CDR2 SYGVKD. In DNA, the CDR3 is TGTGCCATCGGGAGGGACCGGACCTACGAGCAGTACTTC. This translates into CAIGRDRTYEQYF.

The table lists this clonotype with a count of one. The chain is built from TRBV2 and TRBJ2-2, with no clear D. Per germline, CDR1 SNHLY and CDR2 FYNNEI. The CDR3 spans 14 residues. The ends were cut back, 10 bases at V and 5 bases at J, with 17 bases in the middle. The CDR3 DNA reads as TGTGCCACCCGACTGGGCGGTACAACCGGGGAGCTGTTTTTT. Its translation is CATRLGGTTGELFF.

This clonotype was counted only a few times. The gene calls are TRBV11-1 and TRBJ2-7, with unresolved D. The CDR3 is made up of 14 amino acids. V was trimmed by 2 bases and J by 0 bases, leaving 8 bases between them. Germline CDR1 reads SGHAT; CDR2 reads FQDESV (reference sequence). The CDR3 sequence: CASSLLVGSYEQYF. The CDR3 nucleotides read TGTGCCAGCAGCTTACTTGTGGGCTCCTACGAGCAGTACTTC.

About this clonotype itself: A junction end diverges from the germline sequence, so it may reflect a read error. This chain connects TRBV15 to TRBJ1-3; no reliable D call. Germline loops: CDR1 LNHNV, CDR2 YYDKDF (reference sequence). The CDR3 runs to 12 residues. CDR3 bases: TGTGCCACCAGCAGAGATGGAGACACCATATATTTT. Amino acid sequence: CATSRDGDTIYF.

This chain links TRBV15 with TRBJ2-6; 7 bases are a match to TRBD1. The CDR3 totals 16 residues. The ends lost 5 bases at V and 4 bases at J; junction bases unmatched: 8. The germline gives CDR1 LNHNV, CDR2 YYDKDF (reference sequence). CDR3 sequence (DNA): TGTGCCACCAGCGGGTACAGGGGAACCGGGGCCAACGTCCTGACTTTC. This encodes CATSGYRGTGANVLTF.

This clonotype was detected once. This sequence joins TRBV4-2 and TRBJ2-1; TRBD1 aligns across 8 bases. The germline V gene has CDR1 LGHNA and CDR2 YNFKEQ. The CDR3 covers 14 residues. The J segment lost 4 bases and the V segment lost 4 bases, leaving 3 bases of the junction unmatched. Here the CDR3 DNA reads TGTGCCAGCAGCCCCGGACAGGGTTACAATGAGCAGTTCTTC. Protein product: CASSPGQGYNEQFF.

This clonotype has just a few counts. The J gene is TRBJ1-5, the V gene TRBV7-2, with no clear D. The CDR3 spans 15 residues. Trimming stripped 5 bases from V and 0 bases from J, with 11 bases between. Per germline, CDR1 SGHTA and CDR2 FQGNSA. The CDR3 loop is CASSLQPYSNQPQHF. CDR3 DNA: TGTGCCAGCAGCCTCCAGCCTTATAGCAATCAGCCCCAGCATTTT.

The chain joins TRBV15 to TRBJ1-2, with 10 bases identical to TRBD1. The J segment lost 8 bases and the V segment lost 3 bases, leaving 6 bases of the junction unmatched. Germline-derived CDR1 and CDR2 are LNHNV and YYDKDF (reference sequence). This CDR3 contains 14 residues. The CDR3 sequence is CATSSQGTGDGYTF. The CDR3, as DNA: TGTGCCACCAGCAGCCAAGGGACAGGGGACGGCTACACCTTC. Full variable domain (outside the CDR3, taken from reference TRBV15 and TRBJ1-2): DAMVIQNPRYQVTQFGKPVTLSCSQTLNHNVMYWYQQKSSQAPKLLFHYYDKDFNNEADTPDNFQSRRPNTSFCFLDIRSPGLGDTAMYLCATSSQGTGDGYTFGSGTRLTVV.

This clonotype turned up a few times. This chain joins TRBV29-1 and TRBJ2-7; perhaps D is TRBD1 or TRBD2 (6 bases each). The CDR3 runs 12 residues. V lost 6 bases and J 1 base, leaving 10 bases between the germline ends. Germline values: CDR1 SQVTM, CDR2 ANQGSEA. The chain's CDR3 is CSVGGQSYEQYF. The CDR3 DNA reads TGCAGCGTGGGAGGACAGTCCTACGAGCAGTACTTC.

As for this clonotype: The junction and the germline gene differ at one end; a read error may be behind it. CDR3 residues: CASGLSTSTTQYF. DNA of the CDR3: TGTGCCAGCGGCTTATCGACTAGCACGACCCAGTACTTC. The chain carries TRBV7-3 and TRBJ2-5, with 7 bases matching TRBD2. CDR3 length equals 13 residues. Germline loops: CDR1 SGHTA, CDR2 FQGTGA.

This clonotype showed up many times. CDR3 nucleotides: TGTGCCAGCAGTGAGACTAGCGGCCAAGAGACCCAGTACTTC. Its translation is CASSETSGQETQYF. This sequence joins TRBV12-3 or TRBV12-4 and TRBJ2-5; 9 bases are shared with TRBD2. The CDR3 spans 14 residues. V shed 5 bases and J 1 base; nucleotides not matched to a gene: 2.

As concerns this clonotype: Given a much more abundant clone one base away, this may be a read error. CDR3 sequence reads: CSAELAAYEQCF. CDR3 nucleotide sequence: TGCAGTGCAGAACTAGCGGCCTACGAGCAGTGCTTC. The chain recombines TRBV29-1 with TRBJ2-7, with 8 bases matching TRBD2. The length of the CDR3 is 12 residues. The V gene's germline CDR1 is SQVTM and CDR2 ANQGSEA.

Concerning this clonotype: This sequence may be a read error, since a much larger clone differs from it by one base. The chain employs TRBV7-6 and TRBJ2-7; no reliable D call. Germline lookup yields CDR1 SGHVS and CDR2 FNYEAQ. Trimming stripped 6 bases from V and 5 bases from J, with 14 bases between. The CDR3 spans 13 residues. This CDR3 is CASRQASSHEQYF. DNA for the CDR3: TGTGCCAGCAGGCAGGCCAGTTCCCACGAGCAGTACTTC.

This clonotype was counted only a few times. The chain is built from TRBV7-8 and TRBJ1-1, with D perhaps TRBD1 (6 bases). V shed 6 bases and J shed 7 bases, with 15 bases lying between them. This CDR3 comprises 13 residues. The V gene's germline CDR1 is SGHVS and CDR2 FQNEAQ. Here the CDR3 DNA reads TGTGCCAGCAGTCTGACAGGAGGGGGTGAAGCTTTCTTT. Translating it yields CASSLTGGGEAFF.

V and J are TRBV2 and TRBJ2-3, with 7 bases that match TRBD2. V lost 6 bases, J lost 0 bases, and 12 bases stayed unmatched. In germline, CDR1 is SNHLY, CDR2 FYNNEI. The CDR3 loop spans 17 amino acids. CDR3 residues: CASRARDYRKSTDTQYF. In DNA form, the CDR3 reads TGTGCCAGCAGAGCCCGGGACTACCGTAAAAGCACAGATACGCAGTATTTT.

This clonotype was counted between two and nine times. The chain combines TRBV24-1 with TRBJ2-5, with D uncertain. Germline V gene lookup returns CDR1 KGHDR and CDR2 SFDVKD. The CDR3 length is 16 residues. The V and J ends lost 0 bases and 1 base respectively, with 11 bases between them. CDR3 DNA: TGTGCCACCAGTGATTTGCAATCGCAGACCCAAGAGACCCAGTACTTC. Its translation: CATSDLQSQTQETQYF.

The chain links TRBV20-1 to TRBJ2-5, with D perhaps TRBD2 (6 bases). V lost 6 bases and J lost 0, with 17 bases in between. Germline CDR1 DFQATT, CDR2 SNEGSKA (reference sequence). The CDR3 covers 15 residues. CDR3 nucleotides: TGCAGTGCCCCTCGGGCTAGCGAGCACCAAGAGACCCAGTACTTC. This sequence encodes CSAPRASEHQETQYF.

This clonotype was detected a few times. The V and J genes are TRBV20-1 and TRBJ1-5; D is undetermined. V lost 0 bases, J lost 6 bases, and 12 bases lay in between. The CDR3 is made up of 14 amino acids. CDR1 is DFQATT, CDR2 SNEGSKA, per germline (reference sequence). CDR3 sequence: CSARERDIVQPQHF. The CDR3, as DNA: TGCAGTGCTAGAGAACGGGATATTGTTCAGCCCCAGCATTTT.

The chain's CDR3 is CASSYKTSNQPQHF. The CDR3 DNA reads TGTGCCAGCAGTTACAAGACTAGCAATCAGCCCCAGCATTTT. The rearrangement uses TRBV2 and TRBJ1-5; D gene ambiguous. Germline values: CDR1 SNHLY, CDR2 FYNNEI. The CDR3 runs to 14 residues. Trimming stripped 5 bases from V and 0 bases from J, with 8 bases between.

This clonotype was counted only a few times. The genes are TRBV7-2 and TRBJ1-5; tentative D call: TRBD1 (6 bases). This CDR3 has 13 amino acids. Trimming shortened V by 5 bases and J by 7 bases, and 12 bases separated the two germline ends. In germline, CDR1 is SGHTA, CDR2 FQGNSA. The CDR3 here is CASSLQGEQPQHF. CDR3 nucleotide sequence: TGTGCCAGCAGCCTACAGGGTGAGCAGCCCCAGCATTTT.

Points on this clonotype: A single base separates this from a much larger clone, so it may be a read error. The V call is TRBV10-3, the J call TRBJ1-1; maybe TRBD1 (5 bases). Trimming removed 3 bases at V and 5 bases at J, with 10 bases between. CDR1 ENHRY and CDR2 SYGVKD come from the germline V gene. This CDR3 has 13 amino acids. The CDR3 loop is CAISDRAGTEAFF. The CDR3, as DNA: TGTGCCATCAGTGACAGGGCTGGAACTGAAGCTTTCTTT.

CDR3 nucleotide sequence: TGCAGTGCTGGCCAGACAGGGTATGGCTACACCTTC. This sequence encodes CSAGQTGYGYTF. The rearrangement joins TRBV20-1 to TRBJ1-2; 7 bases align to TRBD1. The CDR3 is 12 amino acids. In germline, CDR1 is DFQATT, CDR2 SNEGSKA (reference sequence). The V gene end was trimmed by 5 bases and the J gene end by 5 bases; junction bases not matched to a gene: 5.

This clonotype was observed a handful of times. The chain employs TRBV7-9 and TRBJ2-2; 7 bases agree with TRBD1. Germline V gives CDR1 SEHNR, CDR2 FQNEAQ (reference sequence). V shed 3 bases and J 2 bases; nucleotides not matched to a gene: 3. This CDR3 has 15 amino acids. The DNA of the CDR3 is TGTGCCAGCAGCTTGCACAGGGGTAACACCGGGGAGCTGTTTTTT. Encoded protein: CASSLHRGNTGELFF.

V usage is TRBV24-1 and J usage is TRBJ2-7, with 9 bases that match TRBD1. Trimming cost V 11 bases and J 5 bases; bases outside gene matches: 6. The CDR3 has 12 amino acids. The germline V gene encodes CDR1 KGHDR and CDR2 SFDVKD. In nucleotides, the CDR3 is TGTGCCAGCAGACAGGGGGGCCACGAGCAGTACTTC. It encodes CASRQGGHEQYF.

Remarks on this clonotype: A read error is possible here, since a much larger clone lies one base away. The chain joins TRBV24-1 to TRBJ2-5, with D tentatively TRBD2 (5 bases). Germline assignment: CDR1 KGHDR and CDR2 SFDVKD. The length of the CDR3 is 15 residues. V lost 4 bases to trimming and J lost 3 bases, with 14 bases between them. CDR3 bases: TGTGCCACCAGTGACTACGGACCGAGGGAAGAGACCCAGTACTTC. Protein: CATSDYGPREETQYF.